This T cell receptor beta chain derives from a study of shared clonotypes between healthy human individuals. This clone was observed once. Every donor was a Caucasian adult from Nashville, Tennessee. Germline CDR1 reads MNHEY; CDR2 reads SMNVEV (reference sequence). The CDR3 has 11 amino acids. V was pared by 3 bases and J by 9 bases, with 8 bases between. In the authors' workflow: With immunoSEQ giving junction-only sequences and no quality scores, filtering differed. Assay used: immunoSEQ multiplex PCR; TCRdb lists only in-frame clones, some missing. V and J calls and clone size are as listed in that table; D and trimming were resolved from the DNA. The sample consists of 450,000 to 550,000 clones, approximately 85% of them appearing once.

This receptor was obtained from a woman in her forties in good health. Some clones in this sample may be carry-over from other donors' samples. This chain uses TRBV27 with TRBJ1-1; perhaps TRBD1 as D (5 bases). What was sequenced was PBMCs. The CDR3: CASSFDSKAFF. CDR3 in DNA: TGTGCCAGCAGTTTTGACAGCAAAGCTTTCTTT.